These T cell receptor beta chains were read from a single sample in a study of human T cells and chemical hapten exposure. TCRdb itself ran the RACE reads through MiXCR, one entry per CDR3 protein. The data contain some 250,000 distinct CDR3 sequences, almost 8% of them singletons. Material: whole blood, obtained in connection with sensitization to the hapten diphenylcyclopropenone (DPC). All receptors come from a man aged 18 to 30 with alopecia areata. Some clones in this sample may be carry-over from other donors' samples. Both conserved end residues are part of each CDR3. Fields, in order: clone size, V gene, J gene, D gene, CDR3 DNA, CDR3 protein. The D gene is left open where the match is weak. Only part of the rows carry a size: once, few, many, or a class if the clone is expanded.

NA	TRBV9	TRBJ1-1	NA	TGTGCCAGCAGCGTCAGTTCGTCGGGCGCTGAAGCTTTCTTT	CASSVSSSGAEAFF
NA	TRBV28	TRBJ1-2	NA	TGTGCCAGCAGTTTATCCGGGACCAGATATGGCTACACCTTC	CASSLSGTRYGYTF
few	TRBV7-2	TRBJ2-2	NA	TGTGCCAGCACATACGGCACCGGGGAGCTGTTTTTT	CASTYGTGELFF
many	TRBV6-4	TRBJ2-2	NA	TGTGCCAGCAGTGACGAGGACCCCGGGGAGCTGTTTTTT	CASSDEDPGELFF
few	TRBV6-5	TRBJ2-5	NA	TGTGCCAGCGGACTTAGCGGGACCCAGTACTTC	CASGLSGTQYF
NA	TRBV18	TRBJ1-6	NA	TGTGCCAGCTCACCAGAGGGAGCTAATTCACCCCTCCACTTT	CASSPEGANSPLHF
few	TRBV10-3	TRBJ1-6	NA	TGTGCCATCAGTGCAGCGCAGGTTAATTCACCCCTCCACTTT	CAISAAQVNSPLHF
few	TRBV12-3/TRBV12-4	TRBJ2-2	TRBD2	TGTGCCAGCAGTTTGGGGAGGGCGAACACCGGGGAGCTGTTTTTT	CASSLGRANTGELFF
NA	TRBV3-1	TRBJ1-2	NA	TGTGCCAGCAGCCAAGAAAGGTCTCTCTACACCTTC	CASSQERSLYTF
few	TRBV5-6	TRBJ1-2	TRBD1	TGTGCCAGCAGAGGACAGGGCATGAACTATGGCTACACCTTC	CASRGQGMNYGYTF
NA	TRBV3-1	TRBJ1-1	NA	TGTGCCAGCAGCCAAGAAGCCGGGAAGAACACTGAAGCTTTCTTT	CASSQEAGKNTEAFF
NA	TRBV18	TRBJ1-1	NA	TGTGCCAGCTCACCATCAAGAGGCGGAGGGAACACTGAAGCTTTCTTT	CASSPSRGGGNTEAFF
many	TRBV20-1	TRBJ2-1	NA	TGCAGTGCTAGCGGCGGGGAAAGAGAGCAGTTCTTC	CSASGGEREQFF
NA	TRBV4-2	TRBJ1-6	TRBD1	TGTGCCAGCAGCCAAGTTTTGGACAGGAGCTCCTATAATTCACCCCTCCACTTT	CASSQVLDRSSYNSPLHF
few	TRBV7-8	TRBJ2-1	TRBD2	TGTGCCAGCAGCCAGCGGGGGAGCTCCTACAATGAGCAGTTCTTC	CASSQRGSSYNEQFF
many	TRBV3-1	TRBJ1-1	NA	TGTGCCAGCAGCCACGGGGGGTCGGTGAACACTGAAGCTTTCTTT	CASSHGGSVNTEAFF
few	TRBV4-3	TRBJ2-5	NA	TGCGCCAGCAGCCAAGATCGAGGGTACCTACAAGAGACCCAGTACTTC	CASSQDRGYLQETQYF
few	TRBV12-3/TRBV12-4	TRBJ2-1	NA	TGTGCCAGCAGTTTAAGGACCCCCGGTGAGCAGTTCTTC	CASSLRTPGEQFF
many	TRBV20-1	TRBJ1-5	TRBD1	TGCAGTGCAAGTCCGGGACAGGGGCATCAGCCCCAGCATTTT	CSASPGQGHQPQHF
NA	TRBV5-1	TRBJ2-1	NA	TGCGCCAGCAGCCAAACTAGGAGGATCTACAATGAGCAGTTCTTC	CASSQTRRIYNEQFF
NA	TRBV4-3	TRBJ2-7	TRBD1	TGCGCCAGCAGCCAAGGCAGGGGACAGGGGATTTACGAGCAGTACTTC	CASSQGRGQGIYEQYF
few	TRBV9	TRBJ2-2	NA	TGTGCCAGCAGCGTAGGAGTACAGAACTCTGGCCACGGGGAGCTGTTTTTT	CASSVGVQNSGHGELFF
NA	TRBV5-1	TRBJ2-2	NA	TGCGCCAGCAGCCCGTGGGGGGTCGCCGTGAACACCGGGGAGCTGTTTTTT	CASSPWGVAVNTGELFF
NA	TRBV28	TRBJ2-7	TRBD2	TGTGCCAGCAAAGCGGGGGAACAGACAGATTTCTACGAGCAGTACTTC	CASKAGEQTDFYEQYF
many	TRBV10-3	TRBJ1-1	NA	TGTGCCATCAATGCCAGGGAGGTACTGCAATACACTGAAGCTTTCTTT	CAINAREVLQYTEAFF
many	TRBV28	TRBJ1-2	NA	TGTGCCAGCAGACCTACAGGGAATAACTATGGCTACACCTTC	CASRPTGNNYGYTF
few	TRBV5-5	TRBJ1-1	NA	TGTGCCAGCAGCCCACGAGGGGACGCAGCTGAAGCTTTCTTT	CASSPRGDAAEAFF
once	TRBV2	TRBJ1-1	NA	TGTGCCAGCGCCTCACGGGACCGAGACACTGAAGCTTTCTTT	CASASRDRDTEAFF
NA	TRBV29-1	TRBJ2-2	NA	TGCAGCGTTGAAGAGTTGGTAGGGCTGTTTTTT	CSVEELVGLFF
many	TRBV2	TRBJ2-5	TRBD1	TGTGCCAGCAGTGAGGGACAGGGAAAAGAGACCCAGTACTTC	CASSEGQGKETQYF
NA	TRBV9	TRBJ2-1	TRBD2	TGTGCCAGCACCCCTATAGCGGGGGGACACAATGAGCAGTTCTTC	CASTPIAGGHNEQFF
NA	TRBV15	TRBJ1-1	NA	TGTGCCACCAGCAGAGAGAACACTGAAGCTTTCTTT	CATSRENTEAFF
few	TRBV20-1	TRBJ1-1	TRBD1	TGCAGTGCTAGAACCTCAGGGGGCGCTTACACTGAAGCTTTCTTT	CSARTSGGAYTEAFF
many	TRBV11-1	TRBJ2-1	NA	TGTGCCAGCAGCTTAGTAACACCTCCCTACAATGAGCAGTTCTTC	CASSLVTPPYNEQFF
NA	TRBV27	TRBJ2-2	NA	TGTGCCAGCAGTTTACCGGGTTCTCCCGGGGAGCTGTTTTTT	CASSLPGSPGELFF
NA	TRBV20-1	TRBJ1-6	NA	TGCAGTGCAACCATGGCAGGGGCCAATTCACCCCTCCACTTT	CSATMAGANSPLHF
few	TRBV5-1	TRBJ2-7	NA	TGCGCCAGCAGCTTGGTTTCTCGTGGGGAGCAGTACTTC	CASSLVSRGEQYF
few	TRBV20-1	TRBJ2-2	NA	TGCAGTGCTACCTCCCACACCGGGGAGCTGTTTTTT	CSATSHTGELFF
few	TRBV6-5	TRBJ2-1	TRBD1	TGTGCCAGCAGTTTTGGACAGGGGATCCTGGATGAGCAGTTCTTC	CASSFGQGILDEQFF
few	TRBV7-9	TRBJ2-2	TRBD1	TGTGCCAGCAGCGGGGACAGTACCGGGGAGCTGTTTTTT	CASSGDSTGELFF
few	TRBV20-1	TRBJ1-3	TRBD1	TGCAGTGCTAGACCGACAGGGAGGAAAGCTGGAAACACCATATATTTT	CSARPTGRKAGNTIYF
NA	TRBV28	TRBJ2-3	TRBD1	TGTGCCAGCACGCCTCCGGGACAGGGATTGGATACGCAGTATTTT	CASTPPGQGLDTQYF
NA	TRBV7-9	TRBJ2-2	NA	TGTGCCAGCAGCTTAGGAGGGGATCACACCGGGGAGCTGTTTTTT	CASSLGGDHTGELFF
many	TRBV5-1	TRBJ1-2	NA	TGCGCCAGCCGGGAGAACCCTAACTATGGCTACACCTTC	CASRENPNYGYTF
NA	TRBV3-1	TRBJ1-1	NA	TGTGCCAGCAGCCAAGCGGCCGGTTATGGGGGTTACCCGAACACTGAAGCTTTCTTT	CASSQAAGYGGYPNTEAFF
few	TRBV20-1	TRBJ2-7	NA	TGCAGTGCTGGTGGAGGACAGACGTTCTACGAGCAGTACTTC	CSAGGGQTFYEQYF
many	TRBV6-5	TRBJ2-3	TRBD2	TGTGCCAGCAGCCCAGCGGGGGGGCCGGCAGATACGCAGTATTTT	CASSPAGGPADTQYF
many	TRBV7-9	TRBJ2-7	TRBD1	TGTGCCAGCAGTTCGGGACAGGGGATAGGGGAGCAGTACTTC	CASSSGQGIGEQYF
NA	TRBV12-3/TRBV12-4	TRBJ1-5	NA	TGTGCCAGCAGTTTAGGGTCGTTCAGAAATCAGCCCCAGCATTTT	CASSLGSFRNQPQHF
many	TRBV2	TRBJ1-5	NA	TGTGCCAGCAGTGGGCAGGCTAGCAATCAGCCCCAGCATTTT	CASSGQASNQPQHF
many	TRBV7-2	TRBJ2-3	NA	TGTGCCAGCAGCTTAGAGGGAAGGGATACGCAGTATTTT	CASSLEGRDTQYF
NA	TRBV5-5	TRBJ1-1	TRBD1	TGTGCCAGCAGCTCCTACAGGGGCTCGGCCACTGAAGCTTTCTTT	CASSSYRGSATEAFF
many	TRBV7-3	TRBJ2-2	TRBD1	TGTGCCAGCAGCTTAAGAGGGGACAGGGCATCTATTTTGGACACCGGGGAGCTGTTTTTT	CASSLRGDRASILDTGELFF